These 14 T cell receptor beta chains were all obtained from the same sample, sequenced in a study of T cell repertoires in cytomegalovirus infection. No antigen has been assigned to these receptors. TCRdb independently ran MiXCR on the reads; one entry per CDR3 protein. The sample lists about 920,000 distinct CDR3 sequences; approximately 31% were seen once. The material sequenced was cultured CD8+ T cells from PBMCs, taken from culture after CMV antigen stimulation. All receptors come from a human donor in good health (CMV status not recorded). Some clones in this sample may be carry-over from other donors' samples.

About this clonotype itself: A read error may produce the germline difference seen at one junction end. V gene TRBV7-9 combines with J gene TRBJ1-1; maybe TRBD1 (5 bases). Per the germline V gene, CDR1 is SEHNR and CDR2 is FQNEAQ (reference sequence). CDR3 length: 17 residues. CDR3 in amino acids: CVSSLESTARLDTEAFF. DNA for the CDR3: TGTGTCAGCAGCTTAGAATCGACAGCGAGGTTGGACACTGAAGCTTTCTTT.

With regard to this clonotype: A much larger clone differs from this one at a single base, so this may be a read error. The chain combines TRBV7-9 with TRBJ1-1, with a possible D match to TRBD1 (5 bases). Germline loops: CDR1 SEHNR, CDR2 FQNEAQ (reference sequence). This CDR3 contains 15 residues. This CDR3 reads CVSSLGPRMNTEAFF. CDR3 nucleotide sequence: TGTGTCAGCAGCCTGGGACCGAGAATGAACACTGAAGCTTTCTTT.

This clonotype was seen at least ten times. The rearrangement links TRBV12-3 or TRBV12-4 to TRBJ1-1; D remains ambiguous. This CDR3 region has 13 residues. V was trimmed by 0 bases and J by 4 bases, leaving 6 bases between them. DNA of the CDR3: TGTGCCAGCAGTTTAGCGTGGAGCACTGAAGCTTTCTTT. It encodes CASSLAWSTEAFF.

In its sample, this clonotype was seen a few times. The J gene is TRBJ2-3, the V gene TRBV7-2; D is undetermined. The CDR3 length is 13 residues. Germline CDR1 reads SGHTA; CDR2 reads FQGNSA. Trimming cost V 6 bases and J 2 bases, with 9 bases left between them. In DNA form, the CDR3 reads TGTGCCAGCAGTGGGCGGCTCACAGATACGCAGTATTTT. Translation gives CASSGRLTDTQYF.

This clonotype was seen more than once but under ten times. The chain couples TRBV6-8 to TRBJ2-7, with D possibly being TRBD1 or TRBD2 (5 bases each). Germline CDR1 is MNHGY and CDR2 is SAAAGT. The CDR3 contains 15 residues. Trimming left V 5 bases short and J 2 bases short, with 16 bases between. The CDR3 loop is CASSHYRDPPYEQYF. The CDR3 nucleotides read TGTGCCAGCAGTCACTACCGGGACCCCCCCTACGAGCAGTACTTC.

In its sample, this clonotype was seen a few times. CDR3 nucleotides: TGCGCCAGCAGCATCACAACAGGCAGCAACTATGGCTACACCTTC. Its translation is CASSITTGSNYGYTF. V and J are TRBV4-1 and TRBJ1-2, with a possible D match to TRBD1 (5 bases). CDR1 is MGHRA and CDR2 is YSYEKL in the germline V gene. Trimming took 5 bases from V and 2 from J, leaving 15 bases between them. This CDR3 is 15 amino acids long.

V gene TRBV7-8 combines with J gene TRBJ1-2, with 7 bases identical to TRBD1. CDR1 is SGHVS, CDR2 FQNEAQ, per germline. This CDR3 has 15 amino acids. With 1 base clipped from V and 0 bases from J, the junction kept 2 bases outside the gene matches. The CDR3 sequence is CASSLGRGPNYGYTF. The CDR3 DNA reads as TGTGCCAGCAGCTTAGGGAGGGGGCCTAACTATGGCTACACCTTC.

This clonotype has a handful of counts. The chain carries TRBV5-5 and TRBJ1-1; 7 bases align to TRBD1. The CDR3 runs to 14 residues. CDR1 and CDR2 (germline): SGHKS, YYEKEE (reference sequence). V lost 4 bases and J lost 3; bases outside the gene matches: 6. The CDR3 bases are TGTGCCAGCAGCCCGGCGGGACAGCACACTGAAGCTTTCTTT. Its protein product is CASSPAGQHTEAFF. The entire variable domain, with the rest obtained from reference TRBV5-5 and TRBJ1-1, is as follows: DAGVTQSPTHLIKTRGQQVTLRCSPISGHKSVSWYQQVLGQGPQFIFQYYEKEERGRGNFPDRFSARQFPNYSSELNVNALLLGDSALYLCASSPAGQHTEAFFGQGTRLTVV.

Many counts were recorded for this clonotype. The rearrangement links TRBV6-1 to TRBJ2-3, with 9 bases lining up with TRBD1. This CDR3 comprises 19 residues. Germline V lookup: CDR1 MNHNS, CDR2 SASEGT. V lost 7 bases and J lost 1; bases outside the gene matches: 18. The CDR3 protein is CASTLTGGDPYFGTDTQYF. CDR3 DNA sequence: TGTGCCAGCACCCTTACAGGGGGCGATCCCTATTTTGGCACAGATACGCAGTATTTT.

The J gene is TRBJ1-6, the V gene TRBV2, with D tentatively TRBD1 (5 bases). V was trimmed by 10 bases and J by 3 bases, leaving 28 bases between them. Germline V gives CDR1 SNHLY, CDR2 FYNNEI. The CDR3 runs to 19 residues. The CDR3 DNA reads as TGTGCCAACAGGCCTGACAGTCGAATTTACCGGCACTATAATTCACCCCTCCACTTT. Its translation is CANRPDSRIYRHYNSPLHF.

This clonotype was counted at least ten times. This chain links TRBV25-1 with TRBJ1-1; 7 bases are shared with TRBD1. Per germline, CDR1 MGHDK and CDR2 SYGVNS. After removal of 8 bases from V and 13 bases from J, the junction contained 10 bases not matched to a gene. CDR3 length equals 11 residues. The CDR3 bases are TGTGCCAGCCGAACCGGGACAGAGGGTTTCTTT. Translated: CASRTGTEGFF.

This clonotype was seen many times. The chain employs TRBV7-6 and TRBJ2-3; 11 bases match TRBD1. Germline loops: CDR1 SGHVS, CDR2 FNYEAQ. This CDR3 is built from 16 residues. The trim removed 4 bases at V and 5 bases at J, leaving 8 bases unmatched. DNA for the CDR3: TGTGCCAGCAGCTCAACCGGGACAGGGGGATTAGATACGCAGTATTTT. It yields the protein CASSSTGTGGLDTQYF.

This clonotype has a handful of counts. The chain combines TRBV10-3 with TRBJ2-3, with 9 bases lining up with TRBD2. The CDR3 is made up of 18 amino acids. V lost 10 bases, J lost 2 bases, and 19 bases stayed unmatched. CDR1 ENHRY and CDR2 SYGVKD come from the germline V gene. CDR3 residues: CATLGGAGGNTPTDTQYF. The DNA of the CDR3 is TGTGCCACTCTCGGGGGAGCGGGGGGCAACACACCCACAGATACGCAGTATTTT.

The chain uses TRBV7-9 and TRBJ2-5, with 12 bases identical to TRBD2. The CDR3 spans 16 residues. Germline lookup yields CDR1 SEHNR and CDR2 FQNEAQ (reference sequence). The junction had 7 bases not matched to a gene; V was cut back by 3 bases and J by 5 bases. CDR3 in DNA: TGTGCCAGCAGCTTTTCCGGACTAGCGGGGCTGGAGACCCAGTACTTC. Protein sequence: CASSFSGLAGLETQYF.